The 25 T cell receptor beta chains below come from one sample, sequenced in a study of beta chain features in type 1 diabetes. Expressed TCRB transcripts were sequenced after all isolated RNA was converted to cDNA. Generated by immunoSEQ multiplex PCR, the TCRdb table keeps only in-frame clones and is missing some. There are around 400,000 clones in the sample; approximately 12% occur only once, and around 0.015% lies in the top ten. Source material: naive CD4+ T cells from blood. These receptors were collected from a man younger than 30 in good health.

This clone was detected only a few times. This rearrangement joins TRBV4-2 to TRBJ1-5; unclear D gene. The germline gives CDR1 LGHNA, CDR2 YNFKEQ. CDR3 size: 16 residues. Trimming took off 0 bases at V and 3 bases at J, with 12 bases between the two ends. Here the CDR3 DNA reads TGTGCCAGCAGCCAAGATAGCAGCGGCCTCAATCAGCCCCAGCATTTT. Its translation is CASSQDSSGLNQPQHF.

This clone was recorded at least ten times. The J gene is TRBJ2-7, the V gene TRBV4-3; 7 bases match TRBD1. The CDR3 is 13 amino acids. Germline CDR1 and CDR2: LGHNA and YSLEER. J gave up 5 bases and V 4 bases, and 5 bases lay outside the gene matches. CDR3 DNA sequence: TGCGCCAGCAGCCGCTTACAGGGGCACGAGCAGTACTTC. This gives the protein CASSRLQGHEQYF.

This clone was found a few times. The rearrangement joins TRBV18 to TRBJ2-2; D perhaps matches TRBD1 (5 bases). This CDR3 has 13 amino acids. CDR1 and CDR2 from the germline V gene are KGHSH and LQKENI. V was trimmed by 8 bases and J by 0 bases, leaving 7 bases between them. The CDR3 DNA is TGTGCCAGCCCCAGGGCGAACACCGGGGAGCTGTTTTTT. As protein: CASPRANTGELFF.

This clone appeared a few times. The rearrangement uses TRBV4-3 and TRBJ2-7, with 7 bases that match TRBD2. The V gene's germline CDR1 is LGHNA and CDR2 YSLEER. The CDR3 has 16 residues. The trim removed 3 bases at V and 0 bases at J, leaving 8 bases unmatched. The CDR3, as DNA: TGCGCCAGCAGCCAGGAACTAGCGCCGAGCTCCTACGAGCAGTACTTC. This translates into CASSQELAPSSYEQYF.

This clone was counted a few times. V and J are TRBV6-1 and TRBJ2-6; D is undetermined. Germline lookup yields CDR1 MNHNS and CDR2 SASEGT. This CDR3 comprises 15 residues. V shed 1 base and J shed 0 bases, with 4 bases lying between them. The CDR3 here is CASSEGSSGANVLTF. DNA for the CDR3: TGTGCCAGCAGTGAAGGCAGCTCTGGGGCCAACGTCCTGACTTTC.

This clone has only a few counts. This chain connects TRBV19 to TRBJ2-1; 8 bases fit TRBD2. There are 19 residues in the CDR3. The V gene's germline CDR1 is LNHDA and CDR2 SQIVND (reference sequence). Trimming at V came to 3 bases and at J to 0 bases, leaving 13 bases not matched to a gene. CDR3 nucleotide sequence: TGTGCCAGTAGTATCGGGGGGGGACAACCCAGGAGCTCCTACAATGAGCAGTTCTTC. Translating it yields CASSIGGGQPRSSYNEQFF.

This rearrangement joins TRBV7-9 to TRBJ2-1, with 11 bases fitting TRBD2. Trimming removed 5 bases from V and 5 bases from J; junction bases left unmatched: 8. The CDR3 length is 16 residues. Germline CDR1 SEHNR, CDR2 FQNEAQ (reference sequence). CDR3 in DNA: TGTGCCAGCAGCCCCAACCTAGCGGGAGGCGACAATGAGCAGTTCTTC. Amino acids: CASSPNLAGGDNEQFF.

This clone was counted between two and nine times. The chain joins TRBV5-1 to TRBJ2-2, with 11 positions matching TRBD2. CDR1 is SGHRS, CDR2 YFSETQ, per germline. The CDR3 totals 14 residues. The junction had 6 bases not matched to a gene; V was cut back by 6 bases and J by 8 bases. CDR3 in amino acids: CASTLAGVSGELFF. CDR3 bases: TGCGCCAGCACACTAGCGGGAGTTTCTGGGGAGCTGTTTTTT.

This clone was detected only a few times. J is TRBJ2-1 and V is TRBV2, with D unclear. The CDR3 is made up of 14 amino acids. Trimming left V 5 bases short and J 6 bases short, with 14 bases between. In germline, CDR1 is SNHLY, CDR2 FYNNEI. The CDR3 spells CASSWIAAPNEQFF. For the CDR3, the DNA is TGTGCCAGCAGTTGGATAGCCGCCCCCAATGAGCAGTTCTTC. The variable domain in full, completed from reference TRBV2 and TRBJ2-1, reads EPEVTQTPSHQVTQMGQEVILRCVPISNHLYFYWYRQILGQKVEFLVSFYNNEISEKSEIFDDQFSVERPDGSNFTLKIRSTKLEDSAMYFCASSWIAAPNEQFFGPGTRLTVL.

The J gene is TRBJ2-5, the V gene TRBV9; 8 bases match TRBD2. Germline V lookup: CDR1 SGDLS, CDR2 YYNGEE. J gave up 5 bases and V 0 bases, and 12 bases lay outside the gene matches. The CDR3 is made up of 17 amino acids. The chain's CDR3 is CASSVGAGGLVGETQYF. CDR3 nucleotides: TGTGCCAGCAGCGTAGGGGCGGGAGGCCTGGTAGGGGAGACCCAGTACTTC. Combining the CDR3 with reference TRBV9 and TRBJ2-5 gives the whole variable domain DSGVTQTPKHLITATGQRVTLRCSPRSGDLSVYWYQQSLDQGLQFLIQYYNGEERAKGNILERFSAQQFPDLHSELNLSSLELGDSALYFCASSVGAGGLVGETQYFGPGTRLLVL.

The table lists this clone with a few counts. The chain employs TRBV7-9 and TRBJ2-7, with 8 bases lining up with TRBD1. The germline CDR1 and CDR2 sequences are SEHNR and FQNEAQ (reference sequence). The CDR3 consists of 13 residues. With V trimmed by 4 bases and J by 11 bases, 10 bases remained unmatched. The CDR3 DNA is TGTGCCAGCAGCTCTATACAACAGGGGGGCAAGTACTTC. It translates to CASSSIQQGGKYF.

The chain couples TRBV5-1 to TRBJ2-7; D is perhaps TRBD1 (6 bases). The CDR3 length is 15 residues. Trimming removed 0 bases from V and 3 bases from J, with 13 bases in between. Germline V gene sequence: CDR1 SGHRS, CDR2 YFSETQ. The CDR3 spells CASSLEVTGYYEQYF. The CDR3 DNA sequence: TGCGCCAGCAGCTTGGAGGTGACAGGATACTACGAGCAGTACTTC. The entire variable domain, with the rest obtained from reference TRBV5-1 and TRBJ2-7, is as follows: KAGVTQTPRYLIKTRGQQVTLSCSPISGHRSVSWYQQTPGQGLQFLFEYFSETQRNKGNFPGRFSGRQFSNSRSEMNVSTLELGDSALYLCASSLEVTGYYEQYFGPGTRLTVT.

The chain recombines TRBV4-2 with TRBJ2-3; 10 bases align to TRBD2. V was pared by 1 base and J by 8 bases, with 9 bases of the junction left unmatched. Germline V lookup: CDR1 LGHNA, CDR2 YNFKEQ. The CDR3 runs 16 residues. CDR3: CASSQVPVVAGGTQYF. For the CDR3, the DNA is TGTGCCAGCAGCCAAGTCCCGGTAGTAGCGGGGGGTACGCAGTATTTT.

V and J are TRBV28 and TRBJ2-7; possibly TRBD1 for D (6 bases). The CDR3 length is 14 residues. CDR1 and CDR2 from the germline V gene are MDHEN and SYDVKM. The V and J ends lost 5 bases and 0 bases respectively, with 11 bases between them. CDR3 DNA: TGTGCCAGCAGTACGACAGGCTACTCCTACGAGCAGTACTTC. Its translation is CASSTTGYSYEQYF.

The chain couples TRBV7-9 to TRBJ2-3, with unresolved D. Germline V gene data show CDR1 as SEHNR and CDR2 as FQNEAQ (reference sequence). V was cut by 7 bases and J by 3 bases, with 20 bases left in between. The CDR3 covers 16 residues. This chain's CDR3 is CASTGPETGRTDTQYF. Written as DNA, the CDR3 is TGTGCCAGCACCGGCCCTGAGACGGGTCGAACAGATACGCAGTATTTT.

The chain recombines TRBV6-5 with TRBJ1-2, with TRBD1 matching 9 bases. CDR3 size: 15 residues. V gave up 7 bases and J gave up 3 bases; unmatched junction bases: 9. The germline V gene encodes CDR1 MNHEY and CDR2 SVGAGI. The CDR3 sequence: CASTKPGQGYYGYTF. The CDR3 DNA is TGTGCCAGCACTAAACCGGGACAGGGTTACTATGGCTACACCTTC.

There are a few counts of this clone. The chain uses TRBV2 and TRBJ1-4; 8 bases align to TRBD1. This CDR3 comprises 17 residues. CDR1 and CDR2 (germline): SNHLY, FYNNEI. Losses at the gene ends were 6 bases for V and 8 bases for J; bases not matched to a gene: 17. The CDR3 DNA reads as TGTGCCAGCAGACAGGGACAGGCGTCTCTGGTAGGAGAAAAACTGTTTTTT. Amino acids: CASRQGQASLVGEKLFF.

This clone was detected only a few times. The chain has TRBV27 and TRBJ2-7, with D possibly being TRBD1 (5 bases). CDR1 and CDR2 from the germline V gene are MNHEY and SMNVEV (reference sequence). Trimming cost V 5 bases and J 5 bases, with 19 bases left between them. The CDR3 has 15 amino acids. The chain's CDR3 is CASSGPDGHSHEQYF. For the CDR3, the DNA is TGTGCCAGCAGTGGGCCGGACGGACATTCCCACGAGCAGTACTTC.

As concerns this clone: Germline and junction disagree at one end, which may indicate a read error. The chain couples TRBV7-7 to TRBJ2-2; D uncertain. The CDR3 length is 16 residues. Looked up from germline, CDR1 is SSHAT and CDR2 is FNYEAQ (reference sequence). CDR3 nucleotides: TGTGCTAGCAGCTTAGCAACAAGAAAGTACACCGGGGAGCTGTTTTTT. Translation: CASSLATRKYTGELFF.

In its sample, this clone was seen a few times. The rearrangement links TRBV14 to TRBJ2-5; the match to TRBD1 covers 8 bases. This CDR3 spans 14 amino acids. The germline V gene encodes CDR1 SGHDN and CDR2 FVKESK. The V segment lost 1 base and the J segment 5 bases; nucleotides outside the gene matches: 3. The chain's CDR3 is CASSQAGQGETQYF. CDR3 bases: TGTGCCAGCAGCCAAGCCGGACAGGGTGAGACCCAGTACTTC.

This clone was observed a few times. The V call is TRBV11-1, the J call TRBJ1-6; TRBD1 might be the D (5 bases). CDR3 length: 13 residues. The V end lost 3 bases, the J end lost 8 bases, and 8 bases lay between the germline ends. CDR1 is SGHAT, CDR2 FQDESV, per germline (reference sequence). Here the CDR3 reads CASSFVQDSPLHF. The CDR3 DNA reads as TGTGCCAGCAGCTTCGTACAGGATTCACCCCTCCACTTT.

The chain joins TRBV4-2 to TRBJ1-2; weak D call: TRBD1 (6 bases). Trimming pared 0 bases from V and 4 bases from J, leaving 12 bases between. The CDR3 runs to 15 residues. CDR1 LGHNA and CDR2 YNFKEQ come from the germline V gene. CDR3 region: CASSQDFDRTYGYTF. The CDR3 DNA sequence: TGTGCCAGCAGCCAAGATTTCGACAGGACCTATGGCTACACCTTC.

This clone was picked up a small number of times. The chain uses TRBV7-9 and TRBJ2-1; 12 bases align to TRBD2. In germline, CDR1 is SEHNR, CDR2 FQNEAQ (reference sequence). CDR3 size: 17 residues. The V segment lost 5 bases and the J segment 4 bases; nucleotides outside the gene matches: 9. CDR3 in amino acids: CASSPPLTSGSYNEQFF. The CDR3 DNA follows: TGTGCCAGCAGCCCCCCGCTGACTAGCGGGAGTTACAATGAGCAGTTCTTC.

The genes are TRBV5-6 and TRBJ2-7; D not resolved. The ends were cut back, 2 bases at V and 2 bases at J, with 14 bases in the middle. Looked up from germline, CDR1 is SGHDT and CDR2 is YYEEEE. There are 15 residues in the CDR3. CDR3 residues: CASSFYGGLAYEQYF. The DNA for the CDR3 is TGTGCCAGCAGCTTTTACGGCGGTCTAGCCTACGAGCAGTACTTC.

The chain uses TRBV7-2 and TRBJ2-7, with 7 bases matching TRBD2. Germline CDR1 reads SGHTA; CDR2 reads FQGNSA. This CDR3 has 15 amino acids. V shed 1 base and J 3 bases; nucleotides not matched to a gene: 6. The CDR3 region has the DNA TGTGCCAGCAGCTTAGAGGGAGGGGAAGGCTACGAGCAGTACTTC. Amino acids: CASSLEGGEGYEQYF.